The TCR beta chain under discussion was sequenced for a study of patients and donors after allogeneic stem cell transplantation (dated by TCRdb to the early 2020s). Receptors were amplified or captured by RT-PCR. TCRdb names NextSeq 550 as the instrument used. The public reads were quality trimmed at Q25 with fastp and then assembled into clones with MiXCR by TCRdb, keeping productive beta chains. One record per CDR3 amino acid sequence lists the most common genes and DNA. The sample records about 4,000 distinct CDR3 sequences, roughly 16% of which are singletons. The ten top clones hold roughly 70% of the sample. This clonotype has only a few counts. Its antigen target is currently unknown. Per-base quality was not reported, and no clone a single base away is much larger than it. V has 5 bases trimmed and J has 3 bases trimmed; junction bases matching no gene number 6. CDR1 and CDR2, per the germline V gene, are SNHLY and FYNNEI. Inclusive of the bounding cysteine and phenylalanine, the CDR3 is 15 residues long. The read is trimmed to its CDR3 DNA, 45 bases read in frame from base 1.

The sequence came from a human donor who was either an allogeneic HSCT recipient or a stem cell or donor lymphocyte infusion donor (not recorded which). It is not recorded whose cells these are; they may come from a transplant donor. The chain links TRBV2 with TRBJ2-1, and 8 junctional nucleotides match TRBD2. The sequencing input was blood, either unsorted or a sorted T cell fraction (not recorded which). The bases read TGTGCCAGCAGTATTCTAGCGGGCCACTACAATGAGCAGTTCTTC. Translated, it reads CASSILAGHYNEQFF.